The 22 T cell receptor beta chains below were found in one sample sequenced in a study of T cell repertoires in cytomegalovirus infection. TCRdb redid the calling of the reads with MiXCR, one entry per CDR3 protein. This sample has about 230,000 distinct CDR3 sequences, with over 20% found just once. Sequenced input: CD8+ T cells from PBMCs. The receptors originated from a human donor in good health (CMV status not recorded). Some clones in this sample may be carry-over from other donors' samples.

The chain has TRBV4-3 and TRBJ2-5; 9 nucleotides line up with TRBD1. This CDR3 has 14 amino acids. Germline CDR1 is LGHNA and CDR2 is YSLEER. V lost 5 bases to trimming and J lost 5 bases; unmatched junction nucleotides: 6. CDR3 loop: CASSLQGARETQYF. For the CDR3, the DNA is TGCGCCAGCAGCTTACAGGGGGCGCGGGAGACCCAGTACTTC.

The V gene is TRBV7-9, the J gene TRBJ1-3; maybe TRBD1 (5 bases). CDR1 is SEHNR, CDR2 FQNEAQ, per germline (reference sequence). Deletions cut 7 bases from V and 4 bases from J, with 14 bases between. The CDR3 has 14 residues. CDR3 coding DNA: TGTGCCAGCAAAAACCAGGGCTCCGGAAACACCATATATTTT. Its protein is CASKNQGSGNTIYF.

The CDR3 DNA is TGCGCCAGCAGCGTGTACCAAGGACACCCGTCCTCCTACGAGCAGTACTTC. This sequence encodes CASSVYQGHPSSYEQYF. The gene calls are TRBV4-1 and TRBJ2-7; tentatively, D is TRBD1 (5 bases). V dropped 5 bases and J dropped 0 bases, with 20 bases sitting between them. This CDR3 comprises 17 residues. CDR1 and CDR2 (germline): MGHRA, YSYEKL.

This clonotype showed up just a few times. This sequence joins TRBV7-2 and TRBJ2-7; 7 bases map to TRBD2. Germline V lookup: CDR1 SGHTA, CDR2 FQGNSA. Unmatched junction bases numbered 5, after V lost 5 bases and J lost 1 base. CDR3 length equals 14 residues. CDR3 protein: CASSPPGLSYEQYF. CDR3 nucleotide sequence: TGTGCCAGCAGCCCGCCGGGACTATCCTACGAGCAGTACTTC.

This clonotype was seen many times. The V call is TRBV12-3 or TRBV12-4, the J call TRBJ2-1; D is unresolved. This CDR3 comprises 11 residues. The V and J ends lost 1 base and 11 bases respectively, with 6 bases between them. DNA for the CDR3: TGTGCCAGCAGTTTAGACCGGAAGCAGTTCTTC. Translated: CASSLDRKQFF.

V usage is TRBV7-2 and J usage is TRBJ1-4, with D maybe TRBD1 (6 bases). The germline gives CDR1 SGHTA, CDR2 FQGNSA. V was clipped by 1 base and J by 3 bases, with 18 bases between them. The CDR3 sequence is 18 residues long. The CDR3 DNA reads TGTGCCAGCAGCTTAGTCGGCAGGGGTATTCGGCCTAATGAAAAACTGTTTTTT. This codes for CASSLVGRGIRPNEKLFF.

This clonotype came up many times. This sequence joins TRBV7-2 and TRBJ2-5; tentatively, D is TRBD2 (5 bases). Trimming pared 5 bases from V and 11 bases from J, leaving 12 bases between. CDR3 size: 11 residues. Germline-derived CDR1 and CDR2 are SGHTA and FQGNSA. The CDR3 DNA reads as TGTGCCAGCAGCCCCGGACTTCTACAGTACTTC. Translation: CASSPGLLQYF.

This clonotype was recorded at least ten times. The CDR3 sequence is CASSEGWTTEQYF. CDR3 in DNA: TGTGCCAGCAGCGAGGGGTGGACAACCGAGCAGTACTTC. V usage is TRBV7-2 and J usage is TRBJ2-7; perhaps D is TRBD1 or TRBD2 (5 bases each). Germline-derived CDR1 and CDR2 are SGHTA and FQGNSA. There are 13 residues in the CDR3. The V gene lost 5 bases and the J gene lost 6 bases, with 14 bases spanning the gap. Drawing the rest from reference TRBV7-2 and TRBJ2-7, the complete variable domain is GAGVSQSPSNKVTEKGKDVELRCDPISGHTALYWYRQSLGQGLEFLIYFQGNSAPDKSGLPSDRFSAERTGGSVSTLTIQRTQQEDSAVYLCASSEGWTTEQYFGPGTRLTVT.

This clonotype was counted between two and nine times. The CDR3 here is CASSLGDTRLDSPLHF. The CDR3 region has the DNA TGTGCCAGCAGCTTGGGGGACACCCGTCTTGATTCACCCCTCCACTTT. The J gene is TRBJ1-6, the V gene TRBV5-6; D might be TRBD1 (6 bases). Germline CDR1 and CDR2: SGHDT and YYEEEE. CDR3 length: 16 amino acids. The ends were cut back, 0 bases at V and 8 bases at J, with 15 bases in the middle.

This clonotype was counted at least ten times. The rearrangement joins TRBV15 to TRBJ1-6; D ambiguous. Germline CDR1 reads LNHNV; CDR2 reads YYDKDF (reference sequence). The V end lost 0 bases, the J end lost 10 bases, and 7 bases lay between the germline ends. This CDR3 comprises 13 residues. The CDR3 spells CATSRDLGSPLHF. In DNA, the CDR3 is TGTGCCACCAGCAGAGATCTTGGGTCACCCCTCCACTTT.

The rearrangement joins TRBV19 to TRBJ1-2; D may be TRBD1 (5 bases). Trimming took off 1 base at V and 7 bases at J, with 28 bases between the two ends. In germline, CDR1 is LNHDA, CDR2 SQIVND (reference sequence). The CDR3 runs 19 residues. The CDR3 reads CASSIGPLRGDLRYFGYTF. CDR3 sequence (DNA): TGTGCCAGTAGTATAGGCCCCCTTCGCGGGGACCTACGCTACTTTGGCTACACCTTC.

V is TRBV4-1 and J is TRBJ1-1; 8 bases are a match to TRBD1. V lost 1 base and J lost 6; bases outside the gene matches: 10. CDR3 length equals 16 residues. Germline V gene data show CDR1 as MGHRA and CDR2 as YSYEKL. In DNA form, the CDR3 reads TGCGCCAGCAGCCAAGGGTTGCAAGACAGGGGCTCTGAAGCTTTCTTT. Its protein is CASSQGLQDRGSEAFF.

The chain combines TRBV4-1 with TRBJ2-3; 11 bases match TRBD2. The J segment lost 2 bases and the V segment lost 0 bases, leaving 1 base of the junction unmatched. Germline V gene data show CDR1 as MGHRA and CDR2 as YSYEKL. CDR3 length: 16 residues. CDR3 sequence: CASSQDSGGATDTQYF. The CDR3 coding sequence is TGCGCCAGCAGCCAAGATAGCGGGGGGGCCACAGATACGCAGTATTTT.

There are a few counts of this clonotype. The chain joins TRBV29-1 to TRBJ2-3, with D hard to call. The CDR3 extends over 12 amino acids. Trimming cost V 6 bases and J 2 bases, with 9 bases left between them. Germline V gives CDR1 SQVTM, CDR2 ANQGSEA. The CDR3 bases are TGCAGCGTCAACTGGCTCACAGATACGCAGTATTTT. As protein: CSVNWLTDTQYF.

This chain joins TRBV27 and TRBJ1-4, with 8 bases fitting TRBD1. The germline CDR1 and CDR2 sequences are MNHEY and SMNVEV (reference sequence). V trimming: 7 bases; J trimming: 8 bases; junction bases outside the gene matches: 6. The CDR3 runs 13 residues. The CDR3 DNA sequence: TGTGCCAGCAAGGACAGGGCGCGGGAAAAACTGTTTTTT. Encoded protein: CASKDRAREKLFF.

The rearrangement links TRBV4-1 to TRBJ2-7; the match to TRBD2 covers 13 bases. The length of the CDR3 is 16 residues. V gave up 0 bases and J gave up 3 bases; unmatched junction bases: 2. Germline assignment: CDR1 MGHRA and CDR2 YSYEKL. The CDR3 nucleotides are TGCGCCAGCAGCCAAGAAGGACTAGCGGGGGTCTACGAGCAGTACTTC. It is translated as CASSQEGLAGVYEQYF.

The rearrangement uses TRBV7-6 and TRBJ2-1; 10 bases match TRBD2. There are 13 residues in the CDR3. Germline loops: CDR1 SGHVS, CDR2 FNYEAQ. Trimming at V came to 2 bases and at J to 8 bases, leaving 0 bases not matched to a gene. The CDR3 region has the DNA TGTGCCAGCAGCTTACTAGCGGGAGATGAGCAGTTCTTC. This translates into CASSLLAGDEQFF.

The chain links TRBV11-2 to TRBJ1-1, with 8 nucleotides matching TRBD1. V was pared by 4 bases and J by 5 bases, with 6 bases of the junction left unmatched. Germline V lookup: CDR1 SGHAT, CDR2 FQNNGV. The CDR3 runs to 14 residues. CDR3 loop: CASSSRTGTTEAFF. The CDR3 DNA reads as TGTGCCAGCAGCTCGCGGACAGGGACGACTGAAGCTTTCTTT.

The chain links TRBV19 to TRBJ2-1; D is ambiguous. With 1 base removed from V and 6 bases from J, the gap between germline ends came to 7 bases. Germline CDR1 is LNHDA and CDR2 is SQIVND (reference sequence). The CDR3 contains 13 residues. In DNA form, the CDR3 reads TGTGCCAGTAGTATAGTCCCCAGCAATGAGCAGTTCTTC. This codes for CASSIVPSNEQFF.

This clonotype has just a few counts. The chain has TRBV29-1 and TRBJ1-1, with 10 bases identical to TRBD1. After removal of 6 bases from V and 4 bases from J, the junction contained 8 bases not matched to a gene. The germline gives CDR1 SQVTM, CDR2 ANQGSEA. The CDR3 totals 14 residues. CDR3 region: CSVGGQGLGTEAFF. The CDR3 nucleotides read TGCAGCGTCGGGGGACAGGGGCTGGGCACTGAAGCTTTCTTT.

This chain uses TRBV29-1 with TRBJ2-1; D perhaps matches TRBD2 (5 bases). Germline V gene data show CDR1 as SQVTM and CDR2 as ANQGSEA. CDR3 size: 13 residues. Trimming stripped 3 bases from V and 4 bases from J, with 10 bases between. The CDR3 nucleotides read TGCAGCGTTGAGTTAGCGAGTTACAATGAGCAGTTCTTC. Translation: CSVELASYNEQFF.

This clonotype was detected many times. The CDR3 coding sequence is TGTGCCAGCAGCTTGGGGACAGCTACTGAAGCTTTCTTT. The encoded protein is CASSLGTATEAFF. V gene TRBV5-5 combines with J gene TRBJ1-1; D is possibly TRBD1 (6 bases). The CDR3 totals 13 residues. The germline V gene encodes CDR1 SGHKS and CDR2 YYEKEE (reference sequence). V dropped 0 bases and J dropped 5 bases, with 8 bases sitting between them.